This entry lists 19 T cell receptor beta chains sequenced from one sample in a study of blood T cell repertoires in COVID-19 (dated by TCRdb to 2018 to 2021). Library method: the immunoSEQ multiplex PCR assay. In TCRdb, the immuneACCESS table is reduced to in-frame sequences with V and J assigned. These tables do not hold every clone; where another copy was compared, an unresolved V gene accounts for under half, and the others remain unexplained. This sample comprises about 300,000 clones, under 90% of them detected only once. The ten largest make up 2.5% to 3.5% of the sample. The sequencing input was PBMCs or T cells enriched from blood (not recorded which). Receptors originate from a woman between 45 and 60 years old who had been exposed to COVID-19.

CDR3 in DNA: TGTGCCAGCTCGTCTCCAGGGGAGAGGAATCAGCCCCAGCATTTT. Its protein product is CASSSPGERNQPQHF. The rearrangement joins TRBV18 to TRBJ1-5, with TRBD1 as a possible D gene (6 bases). The germline gives CDR1 KGHSH, CDR2 LQKENI. This CDR3 is built from 15 residues. Trimming took off 6 bases at V and 4 bases at J, with 16 bases between the two ends. The whole variable domain, remainder taken from reference TRBV18 and TRBJ1-5, is NAGVMQNPRHLVRRRGQEARLRCSPMKGHSHVYWYRQLPEEGLKFMVYLQKENIIDESGMPKERFSAEFPKEGPSILRIQQVVRGDSAAYFCASSSPGERNQPQHFGDGTRLSIL.

Only a few counts were recorded for this clone. The chain couples TRBV7-6 to TRBJ1-2; 9 bases are a match to TRBD1. Germline V gene sequence: CDR1 SGHVS, CDR2 FNYEAQ. The junction had 12 bases not matched to a gene; V was cut back by 4 bases and J by 6 bases. This CDR3 spans 16 amino acids. DNA of the CDR3: TGTGCCAGCAGCTCTCCCTACAGGGGGCAGAAGGATGGCTACACCTTC. The encoded protein is CASSSPYRGQKDGYTF.

The rearrangement joins TRBV11-1 to TRBJ2-1; TRBD2 matches at 10 bases. V gave up 4 bases and J gave up 3 bases; unmatched junction bases: 6. Germline V gene data show CDR1 as SGHAT and CDR2 as FQDESV (reference sequence). The CDR3 contains 16 residues. CDR3 nucleotides: TGTGCCAGCAGCTCGTTGACTAGCGGGTTCTACAATGAGCAGTTCTTC. It yields the protein CASSSLTSGFYNEQFF.

The genes are TRBV27 and TRBJ2-3; TRBD2 matches at 7 bases. The J segment lost 0 bases and the V segment lost 8 bases, leaving 23 bases of the junction unmatched. The CDR3 is 20 amino acids. Germline CDR1 reads MNHEY; CDR2 reads SMNVEV (reference sequence). CDR3 DNA: TGTGCCAGCCAATCACGCGGGGGTGACTCGATTAAAACTAGCACAGATACGCAGTATTTT. It specifies CASQSRGGDSIKTSTDTQYF.

The chain has TRBV7-9 and TRBJ1-1; D is possibly TRBD1 (5 bases). Germline V CDR1 and CDR2: SEHNR, FQNEAQ (reference sequence). Deletions cut 6 bases from V and 4 bases from J, with 12 bases between. CDR3 length equals 13 residues. The DNA for the CDR3 is TGTGCCAGCAGACCAGACAGTTCCACTGAAGCTTTCTTT. Residues: CASRPDSSTEAFF.

CDR3 in DNA: TGTGCCAGCTCACCGGTAGCGGGGGTAGAGACCCAGTACTTC. This gives the protein CASSPVAGVETQYF. This rearrangement joins TRBV18 to TRBJ2-5; 9 bases line up with TRBD2. With 3 bases clipped from V and 4 bases from J, the junction kept 3 bases outside the gene matches. This CDR3 comprises 14 residues. CDR1 is KGHSH, CDR2 LQKENI, per germline.

This clone was found once. V usage is TRBV28 and J usage is TRBJ2-3, with D tentatively TRBD2 (6 bases). The CDR3 length is 15 residues. Trimming removed 3 bases from V and 5 bases from J, with 15 bases in between. Germline CDR1 and CDR2: MDHEN and SYDVKM. The CDR3 DNA sequence: TGTGCCAGCAGTTTTGGTGGCGGGGTTGTAGATACGCAGTATTTT. Translation: CASSFGGGVVDTQYF.

This chain links TRBV25-1 with TRBJ1-2; TRBD1 might be the D (5 bases). Germline assignment: CDR1 MGHDK and CDR2 SYGVNS. The CDR3 totals 13 residues. CDR3 DNA sequence: TGTGCTATCAGGCAGGGTGGGCTAACAGGCTACACCTTC. It translates to CAIRQGGLTGYTF.

This clone was counted between two and nine times. CDR3 protein: CASRTTGGAPNQPQHF. DNA of the CDR3: TGTGCCAGTAGAACGACAGGGGGCGCGCCGAATCAGCCCCAGCATTTT. This chain links TRBV19 with TRBJ1-5, with 10 nucleotides matching TRBD1. The CDR3 totals 16 residues. Germline assignment: CDR1 LNHDA and CDR2 SQIVND (reference sequence). Trimming cost V 6 bases and J 4 bases; bases outside gene matches: 9.

The V gene is TRBV6-6, the J gene TRBJ2-3; D perhaps matches TRBD2 (6 bases). CDR1 is MNHNY, CDR2 SVGAGI, per germline (reference sequence). The CDR3 has 17 residues. Trimming left V 5 bases short and J 2 bases short, with 20 bases between. Here the CDR3 reads CASSLYAPGAHTDTQYF. The CDR3 DNA sequence: TGTGCCAGCAGTCTTTACGCACCGGGAGCCCACACAGATACGCAGTATTTT.

V is TRBV7-8 and J is TRBJ2-1; D is uncertain. Trimming removed 5 bases from V and 6 bases from J, with 11 bases in between. The CDR3 consists of 13 residues. The germline V gene encodes CDR1 SGHVS and CDR2 FQNEAQ. The CDR3 DNA reads as TGTGCCAGCAGCCCGCACCGAGGCAATGAGCAGTTCTTC. This translates into CASSPHRGNEQFF.

This clone was picked up one time. The gene calls are TRBV20-1 and TRBJ2-2; D may be TRBD2 (5 bases). Germline CDR1 reads DFQATT; CDR2 reads SNEGSKA (reference sequence). The V and J ends lost 3 bases and 0 bases respectively, with 8 bases between them. The CDR3 consists of 14 residues. The CDR3 coding sequence is TGCAGTGCTAGTCTCGGGGCGAACACCGGGGAGCTGTTTTTT. Its protein product is CSASLGANTGELFF.

V and J are TRBV4-1 and TRBJ2-1; D remains ambiguous. CDR1 and CDR2 from the germline V gene are MGHRA and YSYEKL. V lost 3 bases, J lost 7 bases, and 16 bases lay in between. This CDR3 has 15 amino acids. CDR3: CASSQARLGANEQFF. CDR3 sequence (DNA): TGCGCCAGCAGCCAGGCCCGGCTCGGAGCTAATGAGCAGTTCTTC.

This chain uses TRBV7-9 with TRBJ2-5; 9 bases fit TRBD1. Germline V gives CDR1 SEHNR, CDR2 FQNEAQ (reference sequence). This CDR3 spans 14 amino acids. Trimming removed 6 bases from V and 2 bases from J; junction bases left unmatched: 4. The CDR3 is CASRQGATQETQYF. In DNA, the CDR3 is TGTGCCAGCAGACAGGGGGCGACACAAGAGACCCAGTACTTC.

The genes are TRBV2 and TRBJ1-1; D call uncertain. CDR1 and CDR2 from the germline V gene are SNHLY and FYNNEI. CDR3 size: 14 residues. V lost 4 bases, J lost 0 bases, and 9 bases lay in between. The CDR3 DNA reads as TGTGCCAGCAGTGTTTTGGCCATGAACACTGAAGCTTTCTTT. It translates to CASSVLAMNTEAFF.

J is TRBJ1-6 and V is TRBV19, with TRBD1 matching over 8 bases. The CDR3 is 15 amino acids. The ends lost 2 bases at V and 7 bases at J; junction bases unmatched: 4. Germline values: CDR1 LNHDA, CDR2 SQIVND (reference sequence). Here the CDR3 DNA reads TGTGCCAGTAGTATAAGCGACAGGGGCAATTCACCCCTCCACTTT. This translates into CASSISDRGNSPLHF. The full variable domain, completed using reference TRBV19 and TRBJ1-6, is DGGITQSPKYLFRKEGQNVTLSCEQNLNHDAMYWYRQDPGQGLRLIYYSQIVNDFQKGDIAEGYSVSREKKESFPLTVTSAQKNPTAFYLCASSISDRGNSPLHFGNGTRLTVT.

The CDR3 protein is CASSLGERQGKAFF. The CDR3 nucleotides read TGTGCCAGCAGTTTAGGAGAAAGACAGGGGAAAGCTTTCTTT. The chain links TRBV28 to TRBJ1-1; 8 positions agree with TRBD1. Germline V lookup: CDR1 MDHEN, CDR2 SYDVKM. The CDR3 sequence is 14 residues long. The V and J ends lost 2 bases and 9 bases, in that order; junction bases with no gene match: 8.

The genes are TRBV27 and TRBJ2-3, with no clear D. V dropped 5 bases and J dropped 1 base, with 25 bases sitting between them. CDR1 is MNHEY and CDR2 is SMNVEV in the germline V gene (reference sequence). This CDR3 has 19 residues. As DNA, the CDR3 is TGTGCCAGCAGTCCACGCCCCAAAGTCCACTACGAGGGCACAGATACGCAGTATTTT. Translating gives CASSPRPKVHYEGTDTQYF.

The rearrangement joins TRBV7-8 to TRBJ2-5; D ambiguous. Germline CDR1 is SGHVS and CDR2 is FQNEAQ. Trimming took off 7 bases at V and 3 bases at J, with 21 bases between the two ends. The CDR3 is made up of 16 amino acids. CDR3 protein: CASIRFLVPEKETQYF. For the CDR3, the DNA is TGTGCCAGCATTCGGTTTCTGGTCCCCGAAAAAGAGACCCAGTACTTC.